This is a list of T cell receptor beta chains from one sample in a study of cytomegalovirus exposure and HLA in healthy donors. Libraries were prepared by immunoSEQ multiplex PCR; TCRdb keeps only in-frame clonotypes and omits some of them. Of under 150,000 clones listed, 70% to 90% are singletons. Sample: PBMCs. The receptors come from a woman between 35 and 50 years old in good health and CMV-seropositive. Both conserved end residues are part of each CDR3. D genes are given only for firm matches. Size values are once, few and many counts, or a class for expanded clones, and some rows have none.

j_call | clone_size | v_call | d_call | cdr3_nt | cdr3_aa
TRBJ1-3 | . | TRBV30 | . | TGTGCCCAACAGATTAACTCTGGAAACACCATATATTTT | CAQQINSGNTIYF
TRBJ1-6 | . | TRBV18 | TRBD1 | TGTGCCAGCTCACCAAGGACAGGGGGGTTTCGGTCCTATAATTCACCCCTCCACTTT | CASSPRTGGFRSYNSPLHF
TRBJ1-1 | few | TRBV21-1 | . | TGTGCCAGCATCCCCCCGGTCAGGGAAGGGTCGGACACTGAAGCTTTCTTT | CASIPPVREGSDTEAFF
TRBJ2-7 | . | TRBV7-6 | TRBD1 | TGTGCCAGCAGCTTAGGCATCGGACAGGGGGATTACGAGCAGTACTTC | CASSLGIGQGDYEQYF
TRBJ2-1 | few | TRBV10-2 | TRBD2 | TGCGCCAGCAGGCCCTCACTAGCGAACTCCTACAATGAGCAGTTCTTC | CASRPSLANSYNEQFF
TRBJ2-7 | . | TRBV11-2 | TRBD1 | TGTGCCAGCAGCTTACTTGGACAGGGGGTTTTCTACGAGCAGTACTTC | CASSLLGQGVFYEQYF
TRBJ1-1 | . | TRBV5-4 | TRBD1 | TGTGCCATTCCTCAGGGGGCGAACACTGAAGCTTTCTTT | CAIPQGANTEAFF
TRBJ2-4 | . | TRBV9 | TRBD2 | TGTGCCAGCAGCGTAGAGCCTAGCGGGATATTTTTTAGGAACATTCAGTACTTC | CASSVEPSGIFFRNIQYF
TRBJ2-7 | . | TRBV2 | . | TGTGCCAGCAGGGGGACAGACGGGACTCTCGCCATCTCCTACGAGCAGTACTTC | CASRGTDGTLAISYEQYF
TRBJ1-2 | . | TRBV19 | TRBD1 | TGTGCCAGTAGTCCCGACAGGGGCTATGGCTACACCTTC | CASSPDRGYGYTF
TRBJ2-7 | . | TRBV2 | TRBD2 | TGTGCCAGCAGTATGGGACTAGCGGGAGGTGAGCAGTACTTC | CASSMGLAGGEQYF
TRBJ1-3 | few | TRBV30 | TRBD1 | TGTGCCTGGGGGACAGGGGGCCCGGCTGGAAACACCATATATTTT | CAWGTGGPAGNTIYF
TRBJ1-2 | once | TRBV6-6 | TRBD1 | TGTGCCAGCAGCGTCGGGACAGGGGCTCTTAACTATGGCTACACCTTC | CASSVGTGALNYGYTF
TRBJ1-5 | few | TRBV5-1 | . | TGCGCCAGCAGCTTGGATGCGGGGGCCAATCAGCCCCAGCATTTT | CASSLDAGANQPQHF
TRBJ1-5 | . | TRBV5-1 | . | TGCGCCAGCAGTATAGGGGATAGCAATCAGCCCCAGCATTTT | CASSIGDSNQPQHF
TRBJ2-3 | . | TRBV11-2 | TRBD2 | TGTGCCAGCAGCGTGATGGGACTAGCGGGAGAAACAGATACGCAGTATTTT | CASSVMGLAGETDTQYF
TRBJ2-7 | . | TRBV5-6 | TRBD1 | TGTGCCAGCAGCTTGGGACAGGGGCGCAACGAGCAGTACTTC | CASSLGQGRNEQYF
TRBJ2-3 | few | TRBV5-1 | . | TGCGCCAGCAGCTTGGTAGTCCGACAGGAGTTTTCTAGCACAGATACGCAGTATTTT | CASSLVVRQEFSSTDTQYF
TRBJ1-5 | . | TRBV19 | TRBD1 | TGTGCCAGTAGTTGGACAGGGGGCGATTATCAGCCCCAGCATTTT | CASSWTGGDYQPQHF
TRBJ2-5 | . | TRBV5-1 | TRBD2 | TGCGCCAGCAGCTTTGGACTAGCGGGGGTACAAGAGACCCAGTACTTC | CASSFGLAGVQETQYF
TRBJ2-1 | . | TRBV4-3 | . | TGCGCCAGCAGCCAAGTGTCCGGGATGTACAATGAGCAGTTCTTC | CASSQVSGMYNEQFF
TRBJ2-5 | . | TRBV5-3 | TRBD2 | TGTGCCAGAAGCCCTAGCGGGGGGGCCGCCAGGGAGACCCAGTACTTC | CARSPSGGAARETQYF
TRBJ2-7 | . | TRBV4-2 | TRBD2 | TGTGCCAGCAGCCAAGATCTAGCGGGGGCCTACGAGCAGTACTTC | CASSQDLAGAYEQYF
TRBJ2-1 | few | TRBV7-2 | . | TGTGCCAGCAGCCCTACCAGGGGACAACACAATGAGCAGTTCTTC | CASSPTRGQHNEQFF
TRBJ2-5 | . | TRBV4-1 | TRBD2 | TGCGCCAGCAGCCAAGCCCCCGGGACTAGCGGGGGATACCAAGAGACCCAGTACTTC | CASSQAPGTSGGYQETQYF
TRBJ2-5 | . | TRBV2 | TRBD2 | TGTGCCAGCAGTCCCAGCGGGGGGGCCGGGGGGACCCAGTACTTC | CASSPSGGAGGTQYF
TRBJ1-5 | once | TRBV27 | . | TGTGCCAGCAGCCACAGCCTCAATCAGCCCCAGCATTTT | CASSHSLNQPQHF
TRBJ2-3 | . | TRBV5-4 | TRBD1 | TGTGCCAGCAGCCTTGACAGGGGGGCCACAGATACGCAGTATTTT | CASSLDRGATDTQYF
TRBJ1-3 | . | TRBV10-3 | TRBD1 | TGTGCCAGTTACACAGGGGTCAGTGGAAACACCATATATTTT | CASYTGVSGNTIYF
TRBJ2-2 | once | TRBV6-1 | . | TGTGCCAGCCGAGGCTCGGCGCCCGGGGAGCTGTTTTTT | CASRGSAPGELFF
TRBJ2-2 | . | TRBV5-5 | TRBD1 | TGTGCCAGCAGCCGGGACAGGGGGAACACCGGGGAGCTGTTTTTT | CASSRDRGNTGELFF
TRBJ2-1 | once | TRBV7-8 | TRBD2 | TGTGCCAGCAGTTCTGCGGGGGGGCCCTACAATGAGCAGTTCTTC | CASSSAGGPYNEQFF
TRBJ1-6 | . | TRBV6-5 | . | TGTGCCAGCAGTTACGACAGGAACAAGGGATCACCCCTCCACTTT | CASSYDRNKGSPLHF
TRBJ1-2 | . | TRBV28 | . | TGTGCCAGCGCGACAGGCTTAACCTATGGCTACACCTTC | CASATGLTYGYTF
TRBJ2-7 | . | TRBV28 | TRBD1 | TGTGCCAGCAGGTCCGGACAGGGAGTTCCCTACGAGCAGTACTTC | CASRSGQGVPYEQYF
TRBJ1-2 | . | TRBV2 | TRBD1 | TGTGCCAGGACAGGGTCACCTAACTATGGCTACACCTTC | CARTGSPNYGYTF
TRBJ1-5 | . | TRBV27 | . | TGTGCCAGCAGTTTACAGGGGCAGAGTGGGGATCAGCCCCAGCATTTT | CASSLQGQSGDQPQHF
TRBJ1-1 | . | TRBV30 | TRBD1 | TGTGCCTGGAGAATTACAGGGGGCACTGAAGCTTTCTTT | CAWRITGGTEAFF
TRBJ2-6 | . | TRBV6-1 | TRBD1 | TGTGCCAGCAGTGAGTGGACAGGGAGAACCTCTGGGGCCAACGTCCTGACTTTC | CASSEWTGRTSGANVLTF
TRBJ1-5 | . | TRBV4-2 | . | TGTGCCAGCAGCCGCAGCGCGCAAGGCAATCAGCCCCAGCATTTT | CASSRSAQGNQPQHF
TRBJ1-5 | few | TRBV2 | TRBD1 | TGTGCCAGCAGTAATGAAGGGGGCGATCAGCCCCAGCATTTT | CASSNEGGDQPQHF
TRBJ1-1 | . | TRBV30 | TRBD1 | TGTGCCTGGAGCCGAAGCCGACAGGGTCGGGAAGCTTTCTTT | CAWSRSRQGREAFF
TRBJ1-2 | few | TRBV6-6 | . | TGTGCCAGCAGTAAACTCCTTCCCTTACGGGACTACACCTTC | CASSKLLPLRDYTF
TRBJ2-1 | . | TRBV27 | TRBD2 | TGTGCCAGCAAGGAGAGCGGGAGATCGGGCAATGAGCAGTTCTTC | CASKESGRSGNEQFF
TRBJ2-3 | . | TRBV4-2 | TRBD2 | TGTGCCAGCAGCCCGACAGCCGGGAGGTTCACAGATACGCAGTATTTT | CASSPTAGRFTDTQYF
TRBJ2-7 | . | TRBV6-5 | TRBD2 | TGTGCCAGCAGTTACTTTAGGGGAGGGGCCGAGCAGTACTTC | CASSYFRGGAEQYF
TRBJ1-1 | few | TRBV28 | . | TGTGCCAGCAGTTTCGGGATGAACACTGAAGCTTTCTTT | CASSFGMNTEAFF
TRBJ2-4 | few | TRBV30 | TRBD1 | TGTGCCCACTCACAGGGGACAAAGGCAGCCAAAAACATTCAGTACTTC | CAHSQGTKAAKNIQYF
TRBJ1-2 | . | TRBV6-5 | TRBD1 | TGTGCCAGCGGTATCCAGGGGGCCGGCTACACCTTC | CASGIQGAGYTF
TRBJ1-1 | . | TRBV4-1 | . | TGCGCCAGCAGAAAATACGGGGGGGCCACTGAAGCTTTCTTT | CASRKYGGATEAFF